This record looks at one T cell receptor beta chain sequence and its context. The source of the sample is a study of human T cells and chemical hapten exposure. The time point: patch test 2, 6 weeks after DPC sensitization. The treatment denotes: therapeutic diphenylcyclopropenone sensitization with weekly scalp DPC. CDR3 length: 16 amino acids. Per germline, CDR1 MNHNY and CDR2 SVGAGI (reference sequence). Unmatched junction bases numbered 18, after V lost 6 bases and J lost 12 bases. TCRdb reanalysed the RACE reads using MiXCR and keeps one entry per CDR3 protein. The sample yields about 350,000 distinct CDR3 sequences, about 6% seen once.

The clonotype was recovered from a young woman with alopecia areata. Some clones in this sample may be carry-over from other donors' samples. The specimen was whole blood, collected in connection with sensitization to the hapten diphenylcyclopropenone (DPC). This chain links TRBV6-6 with TRBJ2-1, with 9 bases that match TRBD2. Written as DNA, the CDR3 is TGTGCCAGCAGACAAGGACGGAAAGGAGGGACTAGCTCGCAGTTCTTC. Protein product: CASRQGRKGGTSSQFF.